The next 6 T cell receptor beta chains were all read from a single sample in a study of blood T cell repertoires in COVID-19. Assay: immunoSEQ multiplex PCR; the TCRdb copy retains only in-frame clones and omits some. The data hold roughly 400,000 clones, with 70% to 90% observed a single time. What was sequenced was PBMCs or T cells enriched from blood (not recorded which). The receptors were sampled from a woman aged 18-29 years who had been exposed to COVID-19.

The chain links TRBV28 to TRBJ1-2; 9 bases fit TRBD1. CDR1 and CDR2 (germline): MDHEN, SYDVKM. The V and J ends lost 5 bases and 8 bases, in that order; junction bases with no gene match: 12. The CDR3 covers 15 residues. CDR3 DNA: TGTGCCAGCAGTCCCCCGTCGGGACAGGGATCAGGCTACACCTTC. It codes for CASSPPSGQGSGYTF.

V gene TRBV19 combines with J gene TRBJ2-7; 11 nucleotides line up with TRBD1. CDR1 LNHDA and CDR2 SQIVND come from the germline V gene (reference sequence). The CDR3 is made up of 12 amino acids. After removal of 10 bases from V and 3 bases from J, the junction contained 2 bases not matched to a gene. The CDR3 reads CATGTGGYEQYF. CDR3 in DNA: TGTGCCACCGGGACAGGGGGCTACGAGCAGTACTTC.

The CDR3 nucleotides are TGTGCCAGCAGCTCCCCGGCGGACAGGGCAGATACGCAGTATTTT. Translating it yields CASSSPADRADTQYF. The gene calls are TRBV21-1 and TRBJ2-3; the table calls TRBD1, which could not be checked here. TRBV21-1 is described as a pseudogene. The CDR3 sequence is 15 residues long.

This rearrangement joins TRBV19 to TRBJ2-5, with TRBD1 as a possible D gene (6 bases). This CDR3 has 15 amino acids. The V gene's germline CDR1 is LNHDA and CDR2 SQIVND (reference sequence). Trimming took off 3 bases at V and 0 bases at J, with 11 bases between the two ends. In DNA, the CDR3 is TGTGCCAGTAGTATGGGGGCGTGGTACCAAGAGACCCAGTACTTC. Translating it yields CASSMGAWYQETQYF. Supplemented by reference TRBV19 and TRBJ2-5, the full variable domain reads DGGITQSPKYLFRKEGQNVTLSCEQNLNHDAMYWYRQDPGQGLRLIYYSQIVNDFQKGDIAEGYSVSREKKESFPLTVTSAQKNPTAFYLCASSMGAWYQETQYFGPGTRLLVL.

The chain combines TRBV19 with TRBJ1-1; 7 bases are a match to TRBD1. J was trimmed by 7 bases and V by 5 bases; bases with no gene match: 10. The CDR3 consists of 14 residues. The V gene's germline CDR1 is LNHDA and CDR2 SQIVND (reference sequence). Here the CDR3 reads CASSLTGVPVEAFF. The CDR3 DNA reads TGTGCCAGTAGTTTAACAGGGGTCCCCGTTGAAGCTTTCTTT.

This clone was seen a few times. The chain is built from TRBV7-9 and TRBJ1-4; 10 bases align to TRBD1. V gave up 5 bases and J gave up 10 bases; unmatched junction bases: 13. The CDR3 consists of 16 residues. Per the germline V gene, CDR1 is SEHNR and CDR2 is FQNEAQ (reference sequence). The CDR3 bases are TGTGCCAGCAGCCCAAAGGTGACAGGGGGCCGCGGAAAACTGTTTTTT. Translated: CASSPKVTGGRGKLFF.